Each of the 8 T cell receptor beta chains below was sequenced from the same sample in a study of T-cell memory formation after mild COVID-19. TCRdb recomputed calls from the 5' RACE reads with MiXCR, one row per CDR3 protein. The data hold a few hundred thousand distinct CDR3 sequences, with more than 20% observed a single time. Input material: PBMCs or a T cell subset sorted from them (not recorded which). The source of these receptors is an adult woman who had mild COVID-19 (a few samples of this study predate the infection). Cell type and time point are not known.

This clonotype appeared a few times. This chain joins TRBV4-1 and TRBJ2-1; the match to TRBD2 covers 9 bases. The length of the CDR3 is 14 residues. The germline CDR1 and CDR2 sequences are MGHRA and YSYEKL. V shed 1 base and J 9 bases; nucleotides not matched to a gene: 4. The CDR3 DNA follows: TGCGCCAGCAGCCAAGTTCTAGCGGGAATTGAGCAGTTCTTC. Translating it yields CASSQVLAGIEQFF.

This clonotype was observed a few times. The chain uses TRBV19 and TRBJ2-3, with D perhaps TRBD1 or TRBD2 (5 bases each). The CDR3 runs 15 residues. The germline V gene has CDR1 LNHDA and CDR2 SQIVND (reference sequence). V was cut by 8 bases and J by 2 bases, with 17 bases left in between. The CDR3 nucleotides read TGTGCCAGTTCGGGGACCTTCTCATCCACAGATACGCAGTATTTT. It translates to CASSGTFSSTDTQYF.

This clonotype was picked up many times. The rearrangement links TRBV7-9 to TRBJ2-1, with TRBD2 identical over 12 bases. The CDR3 extends over 15 amino acids. The trim removed 0 bases at V and 6 bases at J, leaving 0 bases unmatched. Germline CDR1 SEHNR, CDR2 FQNEAQ (reference sequence). The CDR3 protein is CASSLATSGGNEQFF. In DNA form, the CDR3 reads TGTGCCAGCAGCTTAGCGACTAGCGGGGGCAATGAGCAGTTCTTC. Based on the CDR3 plus reference TRBV7-9 and TRBJ2-1, the full variable domain is DTGVSQNPRHKITKRGQNVTFRCDPISEHNRLYWYRQTLGQGPEFLTYFQNEAQLEKSRLLSDRFSAERPKGSFSTLEIQRTEQGDSAMYLCASSLATSGGNEQFFGPGTRLTVL.

The V call is TRBV12-3 or TRBV12-4, the J call TRBJ1-4, with D perhaps matching TRBD1 (5 bases). The CDR3 covers 15 residues. V lost 1 base to trimming and J lost 6 bases, with 12 bases between them. The CDR3 DNA sequence: TGTGCCAGCAGTTTAGACGGCCGGGGGGATGAAAAACTGTTTTTT. It is translated as CASSLDGRGDEKLFF.

This clonotype was picked up a small number of times. V usage is TRBV7-3 and J usage is TRBJ2-3; D perhaps matches TRBD1 (5 bases). The CDR3 is made up of 13 amino acids. The V and J ends lost 5 bases and 5 bases respectively, with 11 bases between them. CDR1 SGHTA and CDR2 FQGTGA come from the germline V gene. The CDR3 protein is CASSLDSQDTQYF. The CDR3 bases are TGTGCCAGCAGCCTAGACAGTCAAGATACGCAGTATTTT.

This clonotype came up a few times. This chain connects TRBV7-9 to TRBJ2-3; the match to TRBD1 covers 10 bases. Per the germline V gene, CDR1 is SEHNR and CDR2 is FQNEAQ (reference sequence). The V segment lost 3 bases and the J segment 5 bases; nucleotides outside the gene matches: 8. The CDR3 is 16 residues long. This CDR3 is CASSFVGTGDRDTQYF. CDR3 DNA: TGTGCCAGCAGCTTTGTTGGGACAGGGGACAGAGATACGCAGTATTTT.

In its sample, this clonotype was seen a few times. V gene TRBV5-1 combines with J gene TRBJ2-7; no definite D call. V lost 5 bases and J lost 0, with 12 bases in between. The CDR3 is 14 amino acids. CDR1 SGHRS and CDR2 YFSETQ come from the germline V gene. The CDR3: CASRPDSVSYEQYF. In DNA form, the CDR3 reads TGCGCCAGCAGGCCCGACTCCGTCTCCTACGAGCAGTACTTC.

The chain is built from TRBV7-9 and TRBJ2-1; 10 bases are shared with TRBD2. After removal of 8 bases from V and 0 bases from J, the junction contained 4 bases not matched to a gene. Germline-derived CDR1 and CDR2 are SEHNR and FQNEAQ (reference sequence). The CDR3 loop spans 15 amino acids. The CDR3 is CASQREGSSYNEQFF. CDR3 nucleotide sequence: TGTGCCAGCCAGCGGGAGGGAAGCTCCTACAATGAGCAGTTCTTC.